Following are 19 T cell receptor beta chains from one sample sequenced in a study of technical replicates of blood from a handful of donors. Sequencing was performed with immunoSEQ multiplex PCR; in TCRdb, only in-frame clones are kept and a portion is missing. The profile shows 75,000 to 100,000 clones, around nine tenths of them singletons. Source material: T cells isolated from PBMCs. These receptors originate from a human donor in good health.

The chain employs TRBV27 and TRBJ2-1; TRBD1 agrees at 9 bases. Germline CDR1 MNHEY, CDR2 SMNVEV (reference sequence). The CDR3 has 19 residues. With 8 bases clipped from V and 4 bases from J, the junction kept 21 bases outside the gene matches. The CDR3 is CASSIQGQGYSLIYNEQFF. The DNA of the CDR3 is TGTGCCAGCTCTATCCAGGGACAGGGATATTCGCTAATTTACAATGAGCAGTTCTTC.

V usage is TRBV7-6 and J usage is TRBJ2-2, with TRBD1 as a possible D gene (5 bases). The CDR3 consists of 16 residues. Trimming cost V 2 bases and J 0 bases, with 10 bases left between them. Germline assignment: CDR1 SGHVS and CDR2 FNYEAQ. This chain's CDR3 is CASSLTPTANTGELFF. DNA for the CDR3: TGTGCCAGCAGCTTAACCCCGACAGCGAACACCGGGGAGCTGTTTTTT.

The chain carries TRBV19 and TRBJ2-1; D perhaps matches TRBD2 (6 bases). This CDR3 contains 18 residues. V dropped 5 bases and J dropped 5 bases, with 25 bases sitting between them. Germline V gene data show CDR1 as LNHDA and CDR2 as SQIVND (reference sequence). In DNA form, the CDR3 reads TGTGCCAGTAGTGAATACGGGGGAGCGGGTTCCCTTAACAATGAGCAGTTCTTC. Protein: CASSEYGGAGSLNNEQFF.

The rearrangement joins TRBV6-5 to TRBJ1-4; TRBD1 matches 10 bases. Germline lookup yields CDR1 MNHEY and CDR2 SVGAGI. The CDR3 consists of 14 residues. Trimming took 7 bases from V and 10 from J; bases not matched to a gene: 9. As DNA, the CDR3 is TGTGCCAGCATAGGGGACAGGGGACCGGGAAAACTGTTTTTT. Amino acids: CASIGDRGPGKLFF.

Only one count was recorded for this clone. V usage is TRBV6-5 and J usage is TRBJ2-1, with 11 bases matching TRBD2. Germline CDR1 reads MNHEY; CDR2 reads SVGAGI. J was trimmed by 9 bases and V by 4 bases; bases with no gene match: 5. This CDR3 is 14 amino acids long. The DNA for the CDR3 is TGTGCCAGCAGTTCTAGCGGGAGGCACGCTGAGCAGTTCTTC. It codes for CASSSSGRHAEQFF.

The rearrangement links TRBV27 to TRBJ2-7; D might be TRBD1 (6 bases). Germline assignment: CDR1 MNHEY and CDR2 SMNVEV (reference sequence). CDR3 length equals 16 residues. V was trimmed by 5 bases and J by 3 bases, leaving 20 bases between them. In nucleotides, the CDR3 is TGTGCCAGCAGTGGATCAACAGGGATACAGCTCTACGAGCAGTACTTC. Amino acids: CASSGSTGIQLYEQYF.

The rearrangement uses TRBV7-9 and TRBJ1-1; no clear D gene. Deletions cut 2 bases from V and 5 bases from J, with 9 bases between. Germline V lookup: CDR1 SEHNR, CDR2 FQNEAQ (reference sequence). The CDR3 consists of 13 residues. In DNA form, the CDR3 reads TGTGCCAGCAGCTTACAGGCGACGACTGAAGCTTTCTTT. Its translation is CASSLQATTEAFF.

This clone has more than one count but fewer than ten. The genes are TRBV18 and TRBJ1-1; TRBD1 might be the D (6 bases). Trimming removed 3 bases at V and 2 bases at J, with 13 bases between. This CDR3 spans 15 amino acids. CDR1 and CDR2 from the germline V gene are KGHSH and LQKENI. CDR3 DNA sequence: TGTGCCAGCTCACCGCCCAGGGGAAGCAACACTGAAGCTTTCTTT. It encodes CASSPPRGSNTEAFF.

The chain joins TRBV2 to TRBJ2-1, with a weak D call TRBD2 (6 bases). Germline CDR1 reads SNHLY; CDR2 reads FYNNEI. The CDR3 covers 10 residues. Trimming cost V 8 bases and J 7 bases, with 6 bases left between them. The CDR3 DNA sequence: TGTGCCAGCCGGGGGAATGAGCAGTTCTTC. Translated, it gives CASRGNEQFF.

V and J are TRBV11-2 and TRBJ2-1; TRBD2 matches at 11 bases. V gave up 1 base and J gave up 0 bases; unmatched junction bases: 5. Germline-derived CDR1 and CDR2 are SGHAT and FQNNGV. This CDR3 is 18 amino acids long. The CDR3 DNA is TGTGCCAGCAGCTTAGGGCTAGCGGGAGGCCCCTCCTACAATGAGCAGTTCTTC. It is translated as CASSLGLAGGPSYNEQFF.

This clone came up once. CDR3 sequence reads: CAIRGLSDRGPETQYF. DNA of the CDR3: TGTGCCATCAGGGGCCTCTCTGACAGGGGGCCGGAGACCCAGTACTTC. The chain uses TRBV10-3 and TRBJ2-5; 10 bases map to TRBD1. The trim removed 6 bases at V and 5 bases at J, leaving 12 bases unmatched. The CDR3 contains 16 residues. The germline CDR1 and CDR2 sequences are ENHRY and SYGVKD.

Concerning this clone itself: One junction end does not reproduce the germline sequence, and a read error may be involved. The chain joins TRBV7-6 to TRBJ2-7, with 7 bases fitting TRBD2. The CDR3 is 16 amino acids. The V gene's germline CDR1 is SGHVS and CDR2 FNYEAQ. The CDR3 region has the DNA TGTGCCAGCAGCGTAGCGGGCACGGGACTCGGGCTCGAGCAGTACTTC. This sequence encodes CASSVAGTGLGLEQYF.

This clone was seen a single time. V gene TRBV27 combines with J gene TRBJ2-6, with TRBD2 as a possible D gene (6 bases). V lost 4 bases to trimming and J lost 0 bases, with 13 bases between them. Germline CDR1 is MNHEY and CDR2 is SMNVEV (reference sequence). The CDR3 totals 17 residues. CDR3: CASSYEGGSSGANVLTF. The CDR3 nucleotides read TGTGCCAGCAGTTATGAGGGAGGCTCCTCTGGGGCCAACGTCCTGACTTTC.

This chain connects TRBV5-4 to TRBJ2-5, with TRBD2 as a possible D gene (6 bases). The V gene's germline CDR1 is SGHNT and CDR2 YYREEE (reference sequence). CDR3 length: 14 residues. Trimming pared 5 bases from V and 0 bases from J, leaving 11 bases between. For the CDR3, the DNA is TGTGCCAGCAGACTGGGACTGAACCAAGAGACCCAGTACTTC. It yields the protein CASRLGLNQETQYF.

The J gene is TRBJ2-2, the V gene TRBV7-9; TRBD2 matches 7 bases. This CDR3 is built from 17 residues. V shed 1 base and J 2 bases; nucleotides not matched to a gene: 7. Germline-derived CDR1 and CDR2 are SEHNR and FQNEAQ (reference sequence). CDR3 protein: CASSLGRLADNTGELFF. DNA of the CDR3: TGTGCCAGCAGCTTAGGGCGTCTAGCGGACAACACCGGGGAGCTGTTTTTT.

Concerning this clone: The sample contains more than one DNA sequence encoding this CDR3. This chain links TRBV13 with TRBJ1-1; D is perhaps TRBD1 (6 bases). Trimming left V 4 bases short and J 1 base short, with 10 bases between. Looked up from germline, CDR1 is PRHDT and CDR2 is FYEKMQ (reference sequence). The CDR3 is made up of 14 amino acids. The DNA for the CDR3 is TGTGCCAGCAGCTATACGACAGGGAACACTGAAGCTTTCTTT. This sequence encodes CASSYTTGNTEAFF. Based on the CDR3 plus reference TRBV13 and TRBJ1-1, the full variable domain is AAGVIQSPRHLIKEKRETATLKCYPIPRHDTVYWYQQGPGQDPQFLISFYEKMQSDKGSIPDRFSAQQFSDYHSELNMSSLELGDSALYFCASSYTTGNTEAFFGQGTRLTVV.

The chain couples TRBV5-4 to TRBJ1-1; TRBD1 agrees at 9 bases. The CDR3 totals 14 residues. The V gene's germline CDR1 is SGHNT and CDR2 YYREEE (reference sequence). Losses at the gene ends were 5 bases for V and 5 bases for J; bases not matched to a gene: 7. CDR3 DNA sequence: TGTGCCAGCAGGCAAACGACAGGGGGAACTGAAGCTTTCTTT. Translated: CASRQTTGGTEAFF.

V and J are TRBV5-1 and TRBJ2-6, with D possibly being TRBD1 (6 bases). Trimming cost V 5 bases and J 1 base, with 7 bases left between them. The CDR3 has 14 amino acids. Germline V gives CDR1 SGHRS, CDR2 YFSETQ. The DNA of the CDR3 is TGCGCCAGCAGTACAGGGTCTGGGGCCAACGTCCTGACTTTC. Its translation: CASSTGSGANVLTF. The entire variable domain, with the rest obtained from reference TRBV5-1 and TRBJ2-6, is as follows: KAGVTQTPRYLIKTRGQQVTLSCSPISGHRSVSWYQQTPGQGLQFLFEYFSETQRNKGNFPGRFSGRQFSNSRSEMNVSTLELGDSALYLCASSTGSGANVLTFGAGSRLTVL.

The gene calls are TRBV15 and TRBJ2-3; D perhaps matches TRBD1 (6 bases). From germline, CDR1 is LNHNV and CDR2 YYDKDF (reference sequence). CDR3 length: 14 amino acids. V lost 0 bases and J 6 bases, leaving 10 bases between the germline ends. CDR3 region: CATSRELTGDTQYF. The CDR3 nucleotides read TGTGCCACCAGCAGAGAACTCACAGGGGATACGCAGTATTTT.